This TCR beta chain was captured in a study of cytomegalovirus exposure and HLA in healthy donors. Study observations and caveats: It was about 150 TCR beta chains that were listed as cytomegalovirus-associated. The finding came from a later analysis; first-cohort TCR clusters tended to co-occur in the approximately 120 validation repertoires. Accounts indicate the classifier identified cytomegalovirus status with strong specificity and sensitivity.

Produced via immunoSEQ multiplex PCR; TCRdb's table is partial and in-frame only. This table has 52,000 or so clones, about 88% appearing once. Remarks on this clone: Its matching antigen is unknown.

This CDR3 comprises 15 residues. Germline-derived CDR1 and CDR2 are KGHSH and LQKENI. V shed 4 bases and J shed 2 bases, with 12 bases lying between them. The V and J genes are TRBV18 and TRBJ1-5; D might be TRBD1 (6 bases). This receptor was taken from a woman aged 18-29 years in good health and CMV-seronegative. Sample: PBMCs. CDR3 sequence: CASSLQGRGNQPQHF. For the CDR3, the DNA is TGTGCCAGCTCACTACAGGGTCGGGGCAATCAGCCCCAGCATTTT. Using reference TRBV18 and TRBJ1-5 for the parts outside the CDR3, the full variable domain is NAGVMQNPRHLVRRRGQEARLRCSPMKGHSHVYWYRQLPEEGLKFMVYLQKENIIDESGMPKERFSAEFPKEGPSILRIQQVVRGDSAAYFCASSLQGRGNQPQHFGDGTRLSIL.